A selection of T cell receptor beta chains follows, all from one sample in a study of blood T cell repertoires in COVID-19. Only in-frame clones appear in the TCRdb table, and some are missing; sequencing was by immunoSEQ multiplex PCR. The sample has tens of thousands of clones; 75% to 90% are singletons. Sequenced: peripheral blood. The receptors stem from a man between 65 and 85 years old with active or convalescent COVID-19. Each CDR3 is given with its conserved first and last residue. A D gene is named only where the DNA matches it firmly. Clone size is shown for a subset of rows, as once, few, many or a class of expanded clone.

J: TRBJ2-1; size: once; V: TRBV7-9; D: TRBD1; DNA: TGTGCCAGCAGCCCCGTTTGGACAGGGTCCTACAATGAGCAGTTCTTC; CDR3: CASSPVWTGSYNEQFF
J: TRBJ1-1; size: -; V: TRBV3-1/TRBV3-2; D: -; DNA: TGTGCCAGCAGACATAGACCGGGACTCGGAAACACTGAAGCTTTCTTT; CDR3: CASRHRPGLGNTEAFF
J: TRBJ1-2; size: -; V: TRBV6-2/TRBV6-3; D: -; DNA: TGTGCCAGCAGCCCCCCTCGACAGTCATCTAACTATGGCTACACCTTC; CDR3: CASSPPRQSSNYGYTF
J: TRBJ2-7; size: once; V: TRBV19; D: -; DNA: TGTGCCAGTAGTATTAGCGTAAGCTCCTACGAGCAGTACTTC; CDR3: CASSISVSSYEQYF
J: TRBJ2-3; size: -; V: TRBV5-5; D: TRBD1; DNA: TGTGCCAGCGGGACAGCTAGCACAGATACGCAGTATTTT; CDR3: CASGTASTDTQYF
J: TRBJ2-3; size: -; V: TRBV5-1; D: -; DNA: TGCGCCAGCAGCTTGGCCGTAGCTTCAGATACGCAGTATTTT; CDR3: CASSLAVASDTQYF
J: TRBJ1-4; size: -; V: TRBV19; D: TRBD1; DNA: TGTGCCAGTAGTGCGACCACAGGGGGATATGAAAAACTGTTTTTT; CDR3: CASSATTGGYEKLFF
J: TRBJ1-1; size: -; V: TRBV19; D: TRBD1; DNA: TGTGCCAGTACCACCTACAGGGGGTTGGACCACACTGAAGCTTTCTTT; CDR3: CASTTYRGLDHTEAFF
J: TRBJ2-3; size: -; V: TRBV7-6; D: TRBD1; DNA: TGTGCCAGCAGCTTGACGGACAGGGCAGCAGATACGCAGTATTTT; CDR3: CASSLTDRAADTQYF
J: TRBJ1-2; size: -; V: TRBV7-2; D: TRBD1; DNA: TGTGCCAGCAGCTTATCAACAGGGGGGATTAACTATGGCTACACCTTC; CDR3: CASSLSTGGINYGYTF
J: TRBJ2-7; size: -; V: TRBV13; D: -; DNA: TGTGCCAGCAGCTTACCTTCCAACCAGGGGTCCTACGAGCAGTACTTC; CDR3: CASSLPSNQGSYEQYF
J: TRBJ1-2; size: -; V: TRBV6-5; D: -; DNA: TGTGCCAGCAGTTACTCCGGCGGAGGACCCAACTATGGCTACACCTTC; CDR3: CASSYSGGGPNYGYTF
J: TRBJ2-3; size: few; V: TRBV4-3; D: -; DNA: TGCGCCAGCAGCCAAGAGGTGACAGGGGAGGGTACAGATACGCAGTATTTT; CDR3: CASSQEVTGEGTDTQYF
J: TRBJ1-1; size: -; V: TRBV2; D: TRBD1; DNA: TGTGCCAGCAGGCGCGAAGGGGGCAACACTGAAGCTTTCTTT; CDR3: CASRREGGNTEAFF
J: TRBJ1-6; size: once; V: TRBV6-2/TRBV6-3; D: -; DNA: TGTGCCAGCAGTTACCCCGACGGACTGAGCTCCTATAATTCACCCCTCCACTTT; CDR3: CASSYPDGLSSYNSPLHF
J: TRBJ2-3; size: -; V: TRBV5-4; D: TRBD2; DNA: TGTGCCAGCAGCTTGAAAGCGGGGGGACTCACAGATACGCAGTATTTT; CDR3: CASSLKAGGLTDTQYF
J: TRBJ1-3; size: once; V: TRBV2; D: -; DNA: TGTGCCAGCAGTGGCAGTGCAGGCTCTGGAAACACCATATATTTT; CDR3: CASSGSAGSGNTIYF
J: TRBJ1-5; size: -; V: TRBV6-1; D: -; DNA: TGTGCCAGCAGTGAACAGGGGTTCAATCAGCCCCAGCATTTT; CDR3: CASSEQGFNQPQHF
J: TRBJ1-1; size: -; V: TRBV7-6; D: -; DNA: TGTGCCAGCAGCTTCTTACAGGGACTGAACACTGAAGCTTTCTTT; CDR3: CASSFLQGLNTEAFF
J: TRBJ2-2; size: -; V: TRBV9; D: TRBD2; DNA: TGTGCCAGCAGCCCACTTGGGGCTAGCGGGAACACCGGGGAGCTGTTTTTT; CDR3: CASSPLGASGNTGELFF
J: TRBJ1-1; size: -; V: TRBV30; D: -; DNA: TGTGCCTGGAGTGCCCTCCCGGGGGACACTGAAGCTTTCTTT; CDR3: CAWSALPGDTEAFF
J: TRBJ1-3; size: few; V: TRBV7-9; D: TRBD1; DNA: TGTGCCAGCAGCCCAGTAGGGACAGGGACTTATGGCTCTGGAAACACCATATATTTT; CDR3: CASSPVGTGTYGSGNTIYF
J: TRBJ2-1; size: -; V: TRBV28; D: TRBD1; DNA: TGTGCCAGCAGGTCCGGGACAGGGGGATTCAATGAGCAGTTCTTC; CDR3: CASRSGTGGFNEQFF
J: TRBJ1-3; size: -; V: TRBV18; D: -; DNA: TGTGCCAGCTCACCTGTAACAGGATTTGAAAACACCATATATTTT; CDR3: CASSPVTGFENTIYF
J: TRBJ1-2; size: -; V: TRBV19; D: TRBD1; DNA: TGTGCCAGTAATTACGGGACAGGGGGCTACACCTTC; CDR3: CASNYGTGGYTF
J: TRBJ1-2; size: -; V: TRBV19; D: TRBD1; DNA: TGTGCCAGTATCCGCGGACAGGGAAACTATGGCTACACCTTC; CDR3: CASIRGQGNYGYTF
J: TRBJ1-1; size: -; V: TRBV4-3; D: -; DNA: TGCGCCAGCACTTCCAGGACCGGGGGTGAAGCTTTCTTT; CDR3: CASTSRTGGEAFF
J: TRBJ1-4; size: -; V: TRBV9; D: TRBD1; DNA: TGTGCCAGCAGCGTACGGCCCGGGACAGAGAATGAAAAACTGTTTTTT; CDR3: CASSVRPGTENEKLFF
J: TRBJ2-1; size: -; V: TRBV6-1; D: TRBD2; DNA: TGTGCCAGCAGTGGACTAGCGGCTAGGTCCTACAATGAGCAGTTCTTC; CDR3: CASSGLAARSYNEQFF
J: TRBJ2-3; size: -; V: TRBV20-1; D: -; DNA: TGCAGTGGCAGCGGCACAGATACGCAGTATTTT; CDR3: CSGSGTDTQYF
J: TRBJ1-5; size: -; V: TRBV6-1; D: -; DNA: TGTGCCAGCAGTGAGGTCTCCCGTCGCGATCAGCCCCAGCATTTT; CDR3: CASSEVSRRDQPQHF
J: TRBJ2-3; size: -; V: TRBV18; D: -; DNA: TGTGCCAGCTCACCACCGATGGAGCCCACAGATACGCAGTATTTT; CDR3: CASSPPMEPTDTQYF
J: TRBJ1-5; size: -; V: TRBV2; D: TRBD1; DNA: TGTGCCAGCAGTCCGACAGGGAATCAGCCCCAGCATTTT; CDR3: CASSPTGNQPQHF
J: TRBJ1-2; size: once; V: TRBV2; D: -; DNA: TGTGCCAGCAGTGAAAGCGGGGGCTATGGCTACACCTTC; CDR3: CASSESGGYGYTF
J: TRBJ1-3; size: -; V: TRBV5-6; D: -; DNA: TGTGCCAGCAGCTTGATCTACTCTGGAAACACCATATATTTT; CDR3: CASSLIYSGNTIYF